Presented here are 20 T cell receptor beta chains from one specimen sequenced in a study of T cells in localized non-small cell lung cancer. Sequencing used immunoSEQ multiplex PCR; TCRdb keeps in-frame clones, though not all of them. The sample includes roughly 31,000 clones, approximately 90% seen only once; the top ten take approximately 10%. Material: peripheral blood, obtained before any cancer treatment. Receptor source: a woman aged 35 to 70 with stage I lung adenocarcinoma.

This clone came up once. The V call is TRBV10-1, the J call TRBJ2-3; maybe TRBD2 (6 bases). V was cut by 1 base and J by 1 base, with 12 bases left in between. Germline CDR1 and CDR2: WNHNN and SYGVQD (reference sequence). The CDR3 is 16 residues long. The CDR3 region is CASSELGGAGTDTQYF. CDR3 in DNA: TGCGCCAGCAGTGAGTTAGGAGGGGCCGGCACAGATACGCAGTATTTT.

This clone was recorded a few times. The gene calls are TRBV9 and TRBJ1-2, with TRBD1 as a possible D gene (6 bases). CDR1 is SGDLS, CDR2 YYNGEE, per germline. The CDR3 contains 12 residues. The V end lost 4 bases, the J end lost 3 bases, and 7 bases lay between the germline ends. The CDR3 nucleotides read TGTGCCAGCAGCCCAGGGGACTATGGCTACACCTTC. Translating it yields CASSPGDYGYTF.

The chain uses TRBV5-1 and TRBJ2-7; TRBD2 matches 8 bases. Germline V CDR1 and CDR2: SGHRS, YFSETQ. V dropped 0 bases and J dropped 3; count of bases not matched to a gene: 8. The CDR3 totals 16 residues. The CDR3 here is CASSLALAGGFYEQYF. The CDR3 nucleotides are TGCGCCAGCAGCTTGGCCCTGGCGGGAGGTTTCTACGAGCAGTACTTC.

The genes are TRBV6-1 and TRBJ1-2; 9 bases match TRBD1. The trim removed 4 bases at V and 4 bases at J, leaving 7 bases unmatched. CDR1 and CDR2 (germline): MNHNS, SASEGT. This CDR3 is built from 15 residues. DNA of the CDR3: TGTGCCAGCAGTGGTGAGACAGGGGGAGCCTATGGCTACACCTTC. Encoded protein: CASSGETGGAYGYTF.

The CDR3 spells CASSVPSGAGELFF. CDR3 DNA sequence: TGTGCCAGCAGCGTTCCATCGGGGGCCGGGGAGCTGTTTTTT. This chain links TRBV9 with TRBJ2-2; D may be TRBD2 (6 bases). The V end lost 2 bases, the J end lost 6 bases, and 11 bases lay between the germline ends. CDR1 SGDLS and CDR2 YYNGEE come from the germline V gene. The CDR3 covers 14 residues.

The chain is built from TRBV5-1 and TRBJ1-4, with 10 positions matching TRBD1. The J segment lost 7 bases and the V segment lost 0 bases, leaving 3 bases of the junction unmatched. Germline V gives CDR1 SGHRS, CDR2 YFSETQ. The CDR3 is 15 amino acids. This chain's CDR3 is CASSLGQGASEKLFF. The CDR3 nucleotides are TGCGCCAGCAGCTTGGGACAGGGGGCAAGTGAAAAACTGTTTTTT.

CDR3: CASSDRSKNIQYF. The DNA for the CDR3 is TGTGCCAGCAGTGATAGGTCCAAAAACATTCAGTACTTC. J is TRBJ2-4 and V is TRBV7-9; no definite D call. V lost 6 bases and J 2 bases, leaving 8 bases between the germline ends. Per germline, CDR1 SEHNR and CDR2 FQNEAQ (reference sequence). There are 13 residues in the CDR3.

This rearrangement joins TRBV2 to TRBJ2-1; 10 nucleotides align to TRBD1. V shed 2 bases and J 1 base; nucleotides not matched to a gene: 2. Germline CDR1 is SNHLY and CDR2 is FYNNEI. The CDR3 totals 16 residues. CDR3 sequence: CASSELGQGSYNEQFF. The CDR3 nucleotides read TGTGCCAGCAGTGAATTGGGACAGGGGTCCTACAATGAGCAGTTCTTC.

The chain links TRBV5-1 to TRBJ2-6; D is unclear. Germline V CDR1 and CDR2: SGHRS, YFSETQ. This CDR3 is 14 amino acids long. V shed 3 bases and J shed 4 bases, with 8 bases lying between them. In nucleotides, the CDR3 is TGCGCCAGCAGCTCCCGTACCGGGGCCAACGTCCTGACTTTC. Translated: CASSSRTGANVLTF. The full variable domain, rest sourced from reference TRBV5-1 and TRBJ2-6, is KAGVTQTPRYLIKTRGQQVTLSCSPISGHRSVSWYQQTPGQGLQFLFEYFSETQRNKGNFPGRFSGRQFSNSRSEMNVSTLELGDSALYLCASSSRTGANVLTFGAGSRLTVL.

The chain carries TRBV5-5 and TRBJ2-1, with TRBD2 identical over 12 bases. Germline loops: CDR1 SGHKS, CDR2 YYEKEE (reference sequence). There are 16 residues in the CDR3. The J segment lost 6 bases and the V segment lost 1 base, leaving 5 bases of the junction unmatched. The CDR3 spells CASSLTLAGGVNEQFF. DNA of the CDR3: TGTGCCAGCAGCTTGACACTAGCGGGAGGTGTCAATGAGCAGTTCTTC.

The J gene is TRBJ2-5, the V gene TRBV9, with a tentative D call TRBD2 (6 bases). There are 13 residues in the CDR3. Between the trimmed V and J ends, which lost 3 bases and 1 base, there was a span of 7 bases. Germline V CDR1 and CDR2: SGDLS, YYNGEE. This CDR3 is CASSGTIQETQYF. Here the CDR3 DNA reads TGTGCCAGCAGCGGGACTATCCAAGAGACCCAGTACTTC.

This chain uses TRBV19 with TRBJ1-5, with 7 positions matching TRBD1. Germline CDR1 reads LNHDA; CDR2 reads SQIVND (reference sequence). The CDR3 covers 17 residues. V shed 5 bases and J 0 bases; nucleotides not matched to a gene: 10. The CDR3 sequence is CASSSFHRGYSNQPQHF. The CDR3, as DNA: TGTGCCAGTAGTTCATTCCACAGGGGTTATAGCAATCAGCCCCAGCATTTT.

The chain employs TRBV11-2 and TRBJ1-4, with D possibly TRBD1 on 5 matching bases. Trimming left V 5 bases short and J 7 bases short, with 17 bases between. This CDR3 spans 15 amino acids. The V gene's germline CDR1 is SGHAT and CDR2 FQNNGV. The CDR3 DNA is TGTGCCAGCAGCATAGCGGCTGGGGCAAGTGAAAAACTGTTTTTT. It yields the protein CASSIAAGASEKLFF.

The chain is built from TRBV7-9 and TRBJ1-5; a weak D match, TRBD1 (6 bases). Germline CDR1 is SEHNR and CDR2 is FQNEAQ (reference sequence). Trimming removed 1 base from V and 9 bases from J, with 19 bases in between. The length of the CDR3 is 16 residues. The CDR3 DNA reads as TGTGCCAGCAGCTTAGTTGACGGAGGGGGGTTCGGGCCCCAGCATTTT. Amino acids: CASSLVDGGGFGPQHF.

The V and J genes are TRBV7-2 and TRBJ2-1; no reliable D call. Germline V gives CDR1 SGHTA, CDR2 FQGNSA. This CDR3 is built from 12 residues. V gave up 1 base and J gave up 9 bases, with 7 bases separating them. The CDR3 DNA reads as TGTGCCAGCAGCTTAGTCCTTTTTGAGCAGTTCTTC. This sequence encodes CASSLVLFEQFF.

The chain links TRBV15 to TRBJ2-1; 7 bases line up with TRBD1. The length of the CDR3 is 16 residues. V gave up 1 base and J gave up 3 bases; unmatched junction bases: 6. The germline CDR1 and CDR2 sequences are LNHNV and YYDKDF (reference sequence). This chain's CDR3 is CATSRVRTGDYNEQFF. In DNA form, the CDR3 reads TGTGCCACCAGCAGAGTAAGGACAGGCGACTACAATGAGCAGTTCTTC.

This chain uses TRBV28 with TRBJ2-6; the D gene is possibly TRBD2 (6 bases). Trimming removed 6 bases from V and 0 bases from J, with 33 bases in between. The germline V gene has CDR1 MDHEN and CDR2 SYDVKM. This CDR3 is built from 23 residues. DNA for the CDR3: TGTGCCAGCAGCCCCCGGCCCGGGATCGGGTCGCGGGGCAGAGACTCTGGGGCCAACGTCCTGACTTTC. Amino acid sequence: CASSPRPGIGSRGRDSGANVLTF.

This chain links TRBV4-2 with TRBJ1-2, with 7 bases fitting TRBD1. The ends lost 3 bases at V and 5 bases at J; junction bases unmatched: 12. Looked up from germline, CDR1 is LGHNA and CDR2 is YNFKEQ. The CDR3 length is 16 residues. The CDR3 protein is CASSHEGTAQTYGYTF. The CDR3 DNA reads as TGTGCCAGCAGCCACGAAGGGACAGCCCAAACTTATGGCTACACCTTC.

V is TRBV5-1 and J is TRBJ2-7, with TRBD1 identical over 9 bases. V lost 4 bases to trimming and J lost 2 bases; unmatched junction nucleotides: 7. There are 15 residues in the CDR3. Germline V CDR1 and CDR2: SGHRS, YFSETQ. The CDR3 region has the DNA TGCGCCAGCAGCCGAGGACAGGGGAGCACCTACGAGCAGTACTTC. Translating it yields CASSRGQGSTYEQYF.

This clone was counted once. The chain has TRBV27 and TRBJ2-2, with 9 positions matching TRBD2. The germline V gene encodes CDR1 MNHEY and CDR2 SMNVEV (reference sequence). The CDR3 is made up of 14 amino acids. Trimming cost V 5 bases and J 5 bases; bases outside gene matches: 3. CDR3 amino acids: CASSVLAGTGELFF. The DNA for the CDR3 is TGTGCCAGCAGTGTTCTAGCGGGAACCGGGGAGCTGTTTTTT.